These 18 T cell receptor beta chains originate from one sample sequenced in a study of metastatic and nonmetastatic thyroid tumors. Among the patients, none had received any treatment before thyroid surgery. TCRdb called clones again from the PCR reads with MiXCR. The data contain some 15,000 clones, 15% to 18% of them seen just once; the ten biggest clones take up roughly 17%. The source material was blood. Receptors originate from a female donor with papillary thyroid cancer or a benign thyroid nodule (not recorded which). Some clones in this sample may be carry-over from other donors' samples.

This clone was seen ten or more times. The V call is TRBV20-1, the J call TRBJ1-1; no clear D. This CDR3 has 15 amino acids. V was cut by 0 bases and J by 8 bases, with 19 bases left in between. Germline assignment: CDR1 DFQATT and CDR2 SNEGSKA (reference sequence). The CDR3 protein is CSARDSGLAGQEAFF. The CDR3 coding sequence is TGCAGTGCTAGAGATTCCGGGCTTGCCGGGCAAGAAGCTTTCTTT.

A remark on this clone: The germline gene is not matched at one end of the junction; a read error may be the cause. This specimen includes other DNA sequences encoding the same CDR3. The chain uses TRBV5-6 and TRBJ1-4; D gene unclear. Germline V gene data show CDR1 as SGHDT and CDR2 as YYEEEE. CDR3 length: 16 residues. The CDR3 region has the DNA TGTGCCAGCAGCCGGGCCCTCGGCGCTACTAATGAAAAACTGTTCTTT. Amino acid sequence: CASSRALGATNEKLFF.

As for this clone: A much larger clone is a single base away; this may be a read error. V gene TRBV15 combines with J gene TRBJ1-6, with D maybe TRBD1 (5 bases). The CDR3 extends over 15 amino acids. CDR1 is LNHNV, CDR2 YYDKDF, per germline (reference sequence). This CDR3 is CATIRDGGCNSPLHF. The CDR3 coding sequence is TGTGCCACCATCAGAGATGGGGGGTGTAATTCACCCCTCCACTTT.

The rearrangement links TRBV5-1 to TRBJ2-7, with 8 bases that match TRBD1. V gave up 4 bases and J gave up 6 bases; unmatched junction bases: 9. The germline gives CDR1 SGHRS, CDR2 YFSETQ. The CDR3 has 14 residues. The DNA of the CDR3 is TGCGCCAGCAGCGAGATGACAGGGGCTCGCGAGCAGTACTTC. It encodes CASSEMTGAREQYF.

This clone appeared once. This chain joins TRBV14 and TRBJ2-7, with 11 bases lining up with TRBD1. CDR3 length equals 16 residues. Looked up from germline, CDR1 is SGHDN and CDR2 is FVKESK. J lost 3 bases, V lost 2 bases, and 6 bases had no gene match. Here the CDR3 reads CASSQTGDRGFYEQYF. The DNA of the CDR3 is TGTGCCAGCAGCCAAACTGGGGACAGGGGGTTCTACGAGCAGTACTTC. Filled out from reference TRBV14 and TRBJ2-7, the complete variable domain reads EAGVTQFPSHSVIEKGQTVTLRCDPISGHDNLYWYRRVMGKEIKFLLHFVKESKQDESGMPNNRFLAERTGGTYSTLKVQPAELEDSGVYFCASSQTGDRGFYEQYFGPGTRLTVT.

The chain links TRBV9 to TRBJ2-7; 13 nucleotides agree with TRBD2. The CDR3 is 16 residues long. The germline V gene encodes CDR1 SGDLS and CDR2 YYNGEE. V dropped 4 bases and J dropped 2; count of bases not matched to a gene: 6. CDR3 coding DNA: TGTGCCAGCAGCACCGGGACTAGCGGGAAAGCCTACGAGCAGTACTTC. This sequence encodes CASSTGTSGKAYEQYF. Together with reference TRBV9 and TRBJ2-7, the CDR3 gives the full variable domain: DSGVTQTPKHLITATGQRVTLRCSPRSGDLSVYWYQQSLDQGLQFLIQYYNGEERAKGNILERFSAQQFPDLHSELNLSSLELGDSALYFCASSTGTSGKAYEQYFGPGTRLTVT.

This chain connects TRBV20-1 to TRBJ2-3; D may be TRBD2 (6 bases). V was shortened by 1 base and J by 2 bases, with 16 bases between the two germline ends. Germline lookup yields CDR1 DFQATT and CDR2 SNEGSKA (reference sequence). This CDR3 contains 16 residues. The CDR3 sequence is CSARGWAGIYTDTQYF. The CDR3 DNA follows: TGCAGTGCTAGAGGTTGGGCGGGGATCTACACAGATACGCAGTATTTT.

This clone was detected ten times or more. Sequence at one end of the junction differs from germline and may be a read error. This chain connects TRBV27 to TRBJ1-6, with 7 positions matching TRBD1. Germline values: CDR1 MNHEY, CDR2 SMNVEV (reference sequence). The CDR3 is 19 residues long. The CDR3, as DNA: TGTGCCAGCAGTTTCAGGGGGAACAGGCTAAAGCAAAGGAATTCACCCCCCCACTTT. Encoded protein: CASSFRGNRLKQRNSPPHF.

In its sample, this clone was seen a few times. For the CDR3, the DNA is TGTGCCAGCACCCGGGGACTTCGGGAGACCCAGTACTTC. Translation: CASTRGLRETQYF. The chain recombines TRBV6-1 with TRBJ2-5, with D possibly TRBD2 on 6 matching bases. CDR1 is MNHNS, CDR2 SASEGT, per germline. This CDR3 comprises 13 residues. With 7 bases removed from V and 5 bases from J, the gap between germline ends came to 14 bases.

This clone was seen more than once but under ten times. V and J are TRBV29-1 and TRBJ1-1; D might be TRBD1 (6 bases). CDR1 is SQVTM, CDR2 ANQGSEA, per germline. This CDR3 contains 12 residues. This chain's CDR3 is CGAQGLNTEAFF. In nucleotides, the CDR3 is TGCGGCGCACAGGGTTTGAACACTGAAGCTTTCTTT.

The V gene is TRBV9, the J gene TRBJ2-3, with 8 bases that match TRBD2. J gave up 5 bases and V 2 bases, and 4 bases lay outside the gene matches. CDR1 and CDR2 from the germline V gene are SGDLS and YYNGEE. The CDR3 consists of 14 residues. CDR3 amino acids: CASSVTAGGDTQYF. The CDR3 nucleotides read TGTGCCAGCAGCGTGACGGCGGGGGGAGATACGCAGTATTTT.

The chain carries TRBV5-4 and TRBJ1-2; D remains ambiguous. Germline V lookup: CDR1 SGHNT, CDR2 YYREEE (reference sequence). The ends were cut back, 0 bases at V and 8 bases at J, with 11 bases in the middle. The CDR3 is 13 residues long. The CDR3 bases are TGTGCCAGCAGCTTGGAAGACCGAGGGGGCTACACCTTC. Protein: CASSLEDRGGYTF.

This clone occurred many times. This may be a read error, as it is one base from a much larger clone. The conserved closing phenylalanine or tryptophan is absent in this CDR3, likely reflecting a read error. V and J are TRBV11-2 and TRBJ1-1, with a possible D match to TRBD1 (6 bases). There are 14 residues in the CDR3. V dropped 5 bases and J dropped 6 bases, with 16 bases sitting between them. CDR1 is SGHAT and CDR2 is FQNNGV in the germline V gene. CDR3 DNA: TGTGCCAGCAGCCTAATACCGGGGGCGCCTGAAGCTTTCATT. Amino acid sequence: CASSLIPGAPEAFI.

Notes on this clone: Germline and junction disagree at one end, which may indicate a read error. The chain combines TRBV30 with TRBJ2-6; D assignment may be TRBD1 or TRBD2 (5 bases each). The length of the CDR3 is 16 residues. Germline lookup yields CDR1 GTSNPN and CDR2 SVGIG (reference sequence). The CDR3 protein is CAWSGTLGAGDNVLTF. The CDR3 coding sequence is TGTGCCTGGAGTGGGACGCTCGGGGCTGGGGACAACGTCCTGACTTTC.

This clone appeared many times. V and J are TRBV30 and TRBJ1-1, with D possibly matching TRBD1 (5 bases). Germline lookup yields CDR1 GTSNPN and CDR2 SVGIG (reference sequence). V shed 4 bases and J shed 8 bases, with 17 bases lying between them. The CDR3 sequence is 13 residues long. CDR3 residues: CAWILMDTVEAFF. DNA for the CDR3: TGTGCCTGGATCCTCATGGACACGGTCGAAGCTTTCTTT.

This clone has at least ten counts. The chain uses TRBV14 and TRBJ2-7; D is ambiguous. Germline-derived CDR1 and CDR2 are SGHDN and FVKESK. CDR3 size: 11 residues. V shed 5 bases and J shed 6 bases, with 8 bases lying between them. The CDR3: CASSSSREQYF. The CDR3 DNA reads as TGTGCCAGCAGCTCCTCCCGCGAGCAGTACTTC. The variable domain in full, with the rest retrieved from reference TRBV14 and TRBJ2-7, is EAGVTQFPSHSVIEKGQTVTLRCDPISGHDNLYWYRRVMGKEIKFLLHFVKESKQDESGMPNNRFLAERTGGTYSTLKVQPAELEDSGVYFCASSSSREQYFGPGTRLTVT.

This clone has a handful of counts. The chain combines TRBV19 with TRBJ2-7; 8 nucleotides line up with TRBD1. The CDR3 sequence is 12 residues long. CDR1 LNHDA and CDR2 SQIVND come from the germline V gene (reference sequence). Germline trimming cut 3 bases from V and 5 bases from J; bases unmatched to any gene: 0. CDR3 coding DNA: TGTGCCAGTAGTATGGGACAGGACGAGCAGTACTTC. It translates to CASSMGQDEQYF.

By proportion, this clone is medium-sized (0.01 to 0.1%). The rearrangement links TRBV12-3 or TRBV12-4 to TRBJ1-3; 12 nucleotides match TRBD1. Trimming at V came to 6 bases and at J to 3 bases, leaving 6 bases not matched to a gene. The CDR3 is made up of 16 amino acids. CDR3 residues: CASRGTGGRNGNTIYF. CDR3 nucleotide sequence: TGTGCCAGCAGGGGGACAGGGGGCAGAAATGGAAACACCATATATTTT.